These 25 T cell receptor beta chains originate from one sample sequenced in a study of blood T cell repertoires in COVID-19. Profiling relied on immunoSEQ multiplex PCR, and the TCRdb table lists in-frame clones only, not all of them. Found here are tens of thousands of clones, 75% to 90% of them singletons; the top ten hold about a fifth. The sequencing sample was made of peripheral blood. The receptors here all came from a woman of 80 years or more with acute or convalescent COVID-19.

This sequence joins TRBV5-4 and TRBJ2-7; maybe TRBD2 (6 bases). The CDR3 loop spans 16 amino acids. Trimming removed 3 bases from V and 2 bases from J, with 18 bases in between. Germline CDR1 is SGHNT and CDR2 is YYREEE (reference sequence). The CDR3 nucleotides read TGTGCCAGCAGCTCGGGACTTCTTGGGGCCACCTACGAGCAGTACTTC. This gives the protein CASSSGLLGATYEQYF.

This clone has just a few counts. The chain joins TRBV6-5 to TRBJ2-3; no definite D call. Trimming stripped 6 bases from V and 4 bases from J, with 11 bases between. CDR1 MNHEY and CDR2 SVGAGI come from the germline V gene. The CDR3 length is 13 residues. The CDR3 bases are TGTGCCAGCAGACCACTGGTCGCAGATACGCAGTATTTT. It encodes CASRPLVADTQYF.

This CDR3 is CASSTDRGETQYF. The DNA of the CDR3 is TGTGCCAGCAGCACCGACAGGGGGGAGACCCAGTACTTC. This rearrangement joins TRBV5-4 to TRBJ2-5, with 9 bases aligning to TRBD1. Germline V gene data show CDR1 as SGHNT and CDR2 as YYREEE (reference sequence). The CDR3 contains 13 residues. J lost 5 bases, V lost 4 bases, and 3 bases had no gene match.

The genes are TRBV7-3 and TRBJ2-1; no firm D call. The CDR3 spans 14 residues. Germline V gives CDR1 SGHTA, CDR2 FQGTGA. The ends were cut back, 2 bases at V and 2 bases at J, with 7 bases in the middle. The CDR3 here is CASSLVATYNEQFF. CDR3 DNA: TGTGCCAGCAGCTTAGTGGCAACCTACAATGAGCAGTTCTTC.

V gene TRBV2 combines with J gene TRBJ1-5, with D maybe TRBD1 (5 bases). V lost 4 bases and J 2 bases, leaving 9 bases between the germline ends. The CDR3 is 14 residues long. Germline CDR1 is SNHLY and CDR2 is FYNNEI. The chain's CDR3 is CASSGLQGNQPQHF. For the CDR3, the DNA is TGTGCCAGCAGTGGCTTACAGGGCAATCAGCCCCAGCATTTT.

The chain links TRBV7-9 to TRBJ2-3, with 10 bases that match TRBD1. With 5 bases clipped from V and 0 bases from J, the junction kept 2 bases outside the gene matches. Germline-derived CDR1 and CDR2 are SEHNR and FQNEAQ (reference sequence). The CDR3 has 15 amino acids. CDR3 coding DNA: TGTGCCAGCAGCACGGGACAGGGGAGCACAGATACGCAGTATTTT. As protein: CASSTGQGSTDTQYF. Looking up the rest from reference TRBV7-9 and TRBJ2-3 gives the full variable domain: DTGVSQNPRHKITKRGQNVTFRCDPISEHNRLYWYRQTLGQGPEFLTYFQNEAQLEKSRLLSDRFSAERPKGSFSTLEIQRTEQGDSAMYLCASSTGQGSTDTQYFGPGTRLTVL.

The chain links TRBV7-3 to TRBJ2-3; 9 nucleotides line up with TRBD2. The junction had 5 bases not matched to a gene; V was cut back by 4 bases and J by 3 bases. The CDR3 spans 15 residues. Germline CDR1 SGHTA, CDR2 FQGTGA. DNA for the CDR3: TGTGCCAGCAGCTCCAACCTAGCGGGGACAGATACGCAGTATTTT. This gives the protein CASSSNLAGTDTQYF.

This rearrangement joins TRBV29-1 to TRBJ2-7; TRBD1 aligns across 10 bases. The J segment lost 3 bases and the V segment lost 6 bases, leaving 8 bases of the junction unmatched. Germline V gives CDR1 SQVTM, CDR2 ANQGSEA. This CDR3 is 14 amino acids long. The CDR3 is CSVAGGTGVYEQYF. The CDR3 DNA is TGCAGCGTAGCAGGGGGGACAGGGGTCTACGAGCAGTACTTC.

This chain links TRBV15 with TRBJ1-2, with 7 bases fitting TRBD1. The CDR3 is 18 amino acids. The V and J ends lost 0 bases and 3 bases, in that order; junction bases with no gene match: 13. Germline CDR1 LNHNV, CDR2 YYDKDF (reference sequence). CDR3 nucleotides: TGTGCCACCAGCAGAGACCCTCGACAGGGAGAATTGTACTATGGCTACACCTTC. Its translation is CATSRDPRQGELYYGYTF.

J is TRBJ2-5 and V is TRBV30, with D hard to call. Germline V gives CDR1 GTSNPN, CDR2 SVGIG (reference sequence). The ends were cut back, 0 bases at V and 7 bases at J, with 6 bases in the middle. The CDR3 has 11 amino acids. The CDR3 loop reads CAWSVRRTQYF. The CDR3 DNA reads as TGTGCCTGGAGTGTAAGGAGGACCCAGTACTTC.

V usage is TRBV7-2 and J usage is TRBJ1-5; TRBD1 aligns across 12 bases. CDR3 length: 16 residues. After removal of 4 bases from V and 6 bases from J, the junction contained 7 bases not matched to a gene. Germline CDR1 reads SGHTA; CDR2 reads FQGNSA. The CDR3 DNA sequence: TGTGCCAGCAGCTCAGGGACAGGGGGCTCGGGTCAGCCCCAGCATTTT. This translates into CASSSGTGGSGQPQHF.

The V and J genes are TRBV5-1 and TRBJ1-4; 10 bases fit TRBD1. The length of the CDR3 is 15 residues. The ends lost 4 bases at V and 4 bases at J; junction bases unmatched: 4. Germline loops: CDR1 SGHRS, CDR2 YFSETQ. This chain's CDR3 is CASSRTGGFNEKLFF. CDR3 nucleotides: TGCGCCAGCAGCCGGACAGGGGGTTTTAATGAAAAACTGTTTTTT.

CDR3 protein: CASSYLPGQGGEQYF. Written as DNA, the CDR3 is TGTGCCAGCAGTTACCTACCGGGACAGGGAGGCGAGCAGTACTTC. This chain links TRBV6-5 with TRBJ2-7, with 9 bases aligning to TRBD1. CDR3 length equals 15 residues. Trimming at V came to 2 bases and at J to 6 bases, leaving 8 bases not matched to a gene. The germline V gene has CDR1 MNHEY and CDR2 SVGAGI.

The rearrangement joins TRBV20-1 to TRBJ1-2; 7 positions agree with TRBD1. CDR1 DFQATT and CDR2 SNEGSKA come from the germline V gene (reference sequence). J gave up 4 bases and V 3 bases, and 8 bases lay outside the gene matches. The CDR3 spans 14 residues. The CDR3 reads CSASNPQGVYGYTF. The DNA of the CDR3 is TGCAGTGCTAGTAACCCTCAGGGGGTCTATGGCTACACCTTC.

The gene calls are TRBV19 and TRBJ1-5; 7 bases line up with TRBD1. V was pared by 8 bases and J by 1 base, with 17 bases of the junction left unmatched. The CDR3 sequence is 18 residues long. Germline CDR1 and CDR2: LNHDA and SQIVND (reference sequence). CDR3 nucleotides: TGTGCCAGTGGAAAGAGACTTAACAGGGGACAAAGCAATCAGCCCCAGCATTTT. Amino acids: CASGKRLNRGQSNQPQHF.

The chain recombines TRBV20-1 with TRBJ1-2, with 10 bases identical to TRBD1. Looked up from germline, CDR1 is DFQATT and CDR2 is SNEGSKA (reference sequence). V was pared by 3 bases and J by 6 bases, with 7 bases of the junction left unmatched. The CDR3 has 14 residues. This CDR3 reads CSASGGDRGDGYTF. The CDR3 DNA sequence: TGCAGTGCTAGTGGGGGGGACAGGGGCGATGGCTACACCTTC.

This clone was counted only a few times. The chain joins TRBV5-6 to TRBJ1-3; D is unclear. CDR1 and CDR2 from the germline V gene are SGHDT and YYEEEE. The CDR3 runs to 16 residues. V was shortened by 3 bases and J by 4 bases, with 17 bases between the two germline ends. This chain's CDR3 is CASSSTGKAGGNTIYF. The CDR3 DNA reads TGTGCCAGCAGCTCGACTGGGAAGGCGGGCGGAAACACCATATATTTT.

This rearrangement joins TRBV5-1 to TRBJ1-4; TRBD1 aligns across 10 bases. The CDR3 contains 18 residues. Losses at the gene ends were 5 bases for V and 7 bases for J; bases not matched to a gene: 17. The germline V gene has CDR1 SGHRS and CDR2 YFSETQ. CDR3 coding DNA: TGCGCCAGCAGGCGAGCGGGACAGGGGCCCAAGGGGGGTGAAAAACTGTTTTTT. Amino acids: CASRRAGQGPKGGEKLFF.

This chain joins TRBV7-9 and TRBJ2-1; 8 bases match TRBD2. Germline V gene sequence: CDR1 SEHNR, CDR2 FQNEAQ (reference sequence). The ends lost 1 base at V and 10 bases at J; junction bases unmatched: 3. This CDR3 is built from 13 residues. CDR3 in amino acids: CASSLDGGAEQFF. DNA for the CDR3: TGTGCCAGCAGCTTAGACGGGGGGGCCGAGCAGTTCTTC.

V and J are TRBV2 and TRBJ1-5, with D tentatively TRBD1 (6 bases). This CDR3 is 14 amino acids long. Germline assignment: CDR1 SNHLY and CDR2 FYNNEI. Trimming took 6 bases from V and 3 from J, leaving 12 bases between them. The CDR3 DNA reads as TGTGCCAGCAGCCACGCAGGGGTCAATCAGCCCCAGCATTTT. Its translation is CASSHAGVNQPQHF. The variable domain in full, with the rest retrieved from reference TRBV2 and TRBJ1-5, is EPEVTQTPSHQVTQMGQEVILRCVPISNHLYFYWYRQILGQKVEFLVSFYNNEISEKSEIFDDQFSVERPDGSNFTLKIRSTKLEDSAMYFCASSHAGVNQPQHFGDGTRLSIL.

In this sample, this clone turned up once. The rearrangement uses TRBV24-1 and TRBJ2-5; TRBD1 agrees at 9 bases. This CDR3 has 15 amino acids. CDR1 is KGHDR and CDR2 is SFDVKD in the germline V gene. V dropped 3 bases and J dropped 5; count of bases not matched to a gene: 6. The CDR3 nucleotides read TGTGCCACCAGTGATGGGGGACAGGGTTCGGAGACCCAGTACTTC. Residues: CATSDGGQGSETQYF.

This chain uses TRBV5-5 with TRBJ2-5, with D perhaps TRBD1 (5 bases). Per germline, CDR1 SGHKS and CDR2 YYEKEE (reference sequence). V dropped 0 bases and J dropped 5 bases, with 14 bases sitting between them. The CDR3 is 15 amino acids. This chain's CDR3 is CASSLVVGAEETQYF. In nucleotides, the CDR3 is TGTGCCAGCAGCTTGGTGGTAGGGGCGGAGGAGACCCAGTACTTC.

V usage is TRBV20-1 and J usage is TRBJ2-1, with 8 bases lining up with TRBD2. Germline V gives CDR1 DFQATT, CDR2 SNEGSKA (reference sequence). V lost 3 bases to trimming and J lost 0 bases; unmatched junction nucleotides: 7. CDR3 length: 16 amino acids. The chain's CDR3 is CSASPTSDSSYNEQFF. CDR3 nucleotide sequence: TGCAGTGCTAGTCCGACTAGCGATAGCTCCTACAATGAGCAGTTCTTC.

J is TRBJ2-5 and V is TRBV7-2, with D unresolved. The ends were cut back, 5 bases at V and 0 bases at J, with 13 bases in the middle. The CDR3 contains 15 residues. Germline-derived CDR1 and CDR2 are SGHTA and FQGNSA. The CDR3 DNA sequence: TGTGCCAGCAGCCGGGTCTCTTCATACCAAGAGACCCAGTACTTC. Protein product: CASSRVSSYQETQYF.

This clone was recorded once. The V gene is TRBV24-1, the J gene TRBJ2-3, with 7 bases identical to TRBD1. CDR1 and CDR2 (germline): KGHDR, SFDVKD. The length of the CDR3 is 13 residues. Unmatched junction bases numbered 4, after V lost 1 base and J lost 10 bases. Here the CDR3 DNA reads TGTGCCACCAGTGATTTCACCGGGACAGCGCAGTATTTT. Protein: CATSDFTGTAQYF.